This is a list of T cell receptor beta chains from one sample in a study of identifying expanded T cells in peripheral blood. Assay used: immunoSEQ multiplex PCR; TCRdb lists only in-frame clones, some missing. The sample holds fewer than 85,000 clones; approximately 90% are singletons and the top ten take 2.8%. The sequenced sample consisted of blood. The receptors come from a person aged 18 to 69 in good health. Each CDR3 is given with its conserved first and last residue. The order of the fields is V gene, D gene, clone size, J gene, CDR3 protein, CDR3 DNA. D genes are given only for firm matches. Expanded clones get a size class; other rows say once, few or many, or leave the size out.

>TRBV2|-|-|TRBJ1-1
CATPTVNTEAFF
TGTGCCACTCCGACCGTGAACACTGAAGCTTTCTTT
>TRBV4-3|-|-|TRBJ1-1
CASSQYLLGTEAFF
TGCGCCAGCAGCCAATATCTCCTCGGCACTGAAGCTTTCTTT
>TRBV5-1|TRBD1|-|TRBJ1-1
CASSEGQGGAFF
TGCGCCAGCAGCGAGGGACAGGGCGGAGCTTTCTTT
>TRBV5-6|TRBD1|-|TRBJ1-5
CASSITGGGSSQPQHF
TGTGCCAGCAGCATAACAGGGGGCGGGAGTTCTCAGCCCCAGCATTTT
>TRBV6-6|-|-|TRBJ1-2
CASSYSGGTNYGYTF
TGTGCCAGCAGTTACTCCGGGGGGACTAACTATGGCTACACCTTC
>TRBV6-5|TRBD2|-|TRBJ2-7
CASSYSWGGVFYEQYF
TGTGCCAGCAGTTACTCTTGGGGGGGTGTCTTCTACGAGCAGTACTTC
>TRBV2|TRBD2|-|TRBJ2-7
CAIVGGSPVYEQYF
TGTGCCATCGTGGGAGGGAGCCCCGTTTACGAGCAGTACTTC
>TRBV18|-|few|TRBJ2-5
CASSGGQHQETQYF
TGTGCCAGCTCAGGAGGACAGCACCAAGAGACCCAGTACTTC
>TRBV2|-|-|TRBJ2-5
CASKRGGQETQYF
TGTGCCAGCAAACGTGGTGGCCAAGAGACCCAGTACTTC
>TRBV19|TRBD1|-|TRBJ2-7
CASRARDRGAYEQYF
TGTGCCAGTAGGGCCCGGGACAGGGGCGCTTACGAGCAGTACTTC
>TRBV21-1|-|-|TRBJ1-5
CASTLRRTASNQPQHF
TGTGCCAGCACCCTGAGACGGACAGCTAGCAATCAGCCCCAGCATTTT
>TRBV28|-|few|TRBJ2-7
CASSPGVAYEQYF
TGTGCCAGCAGTCCGGGGGTGGCATACGAGCAGTACTTC
>TRBV6-5|-|-|TRBJ2-3
CASRDGGHGLDTQYF
TGTGCCAGCAGGGATGGGGGCCATGGGTTAGATACGCAGTATTTT
>TRBV7-2|-|-|TRBJ2-5
CASSLDPPGDLETQYF
TGTGCCAGCAGCTTAGATCCCCCGGGGGACCTGGAGACCCAGTACTTC
>TRBV30|-|many|TRBJ1-1
CASDRDGVAFF
TGTGCCTCAGATCGGGACGGTGTCGCTTTCTTT
>TRBV5-6|TRBD1|-|TRBJ2-3
CASSLSGTGALTDTQYF
TGTGCCAGCAGCTTGTCCGGGACAGGAGCTCTCACAGATACGCAGTATTTT
>TRBV9|-|-|TRBJ2-1
CASSGVAYNEQFF
TGTGCCAGCAGCGGGGTTGCCTACAATGAGCAGTTCTTC
>TRBV5-6|-|-|TRBJ1-2
CASSDGPARRDGYTF
TGTGCCAGCAGCGACGGGCCGGCCCGGAGAGATGGCTACACCTTC
>TRBV28|-|-|TRBJ2-1
CASSLFRFGGHYNEQFF
-
>TRBV5-1|TRBD2|-|TRBJ2-3
CASSFVGTSGTDTQYF
TGCGCCAGCAGCTTTGTTGGGACTAGCGGCACAGATACGCAGTATTTT
>TRBV5-1|TRBD2|-|TRBJ2-2
CASSLDGTTTGELFF
TGCGCCAGCAGCTTGGACGGGACTACCACCGGGGAGCTGTTTTTT
>TRBV21-1|-|once|TRBJ2-1
CASSSPDRDRGQDEQFF
TGTGCCAGCAGCTCGCCAGACCGGGACAGGGGGCAGGATGAGCAGTTCTTC
>TRBV28|TRBD1|few|TRBJ1-5
CASRMSQGAQQPQHF
TGTGCCAGCAGGATGTCTCAGGGGGCACAGCAGCCCCAGCATTTT
>TRBV11-2|-|-|TRBJ2-2
CASSPNTGELFF
TGTGCCAGCAGCCCGAACACCGGGGAGCTGTTTTTT
>TRBV6-5|-|-|TRBJ2-1
CASSYSDTSNEQFF
TGTGCCAGCAGTTACTCGGACACCTCGAATGAGCAGTTCTTC
>TRBV18|TRBD1|-|TRBJ1-3
CASSPDRGPGNTIYF
TGTGCCAGCTCACCGGACAGGGGGCCAGGAAACACCATATATTTT
>TRBV18|-|-|TRBJ1-1
CASSPGGGGGTEAFF
TGTGCCAGCTCACCGGGGGGAGGGGGTGGCACTGAAGCTTTCTTT
>TRBV19|TRBD1|-|TRBJ2-7
CASSIRQGAYEQYF
TGTGCCAGTAGTATCCGACAGGGGGCCTACGAGCAGTACTTC
>TRBV5-1|-|-|TRBJ2-1
CASSFGGDNEQFF
TGCGCCAGCAGCTTCGGGGGAGACAATGAGCAGTTCTTC
>TRBV6-5|-|once|TRBJ1-5
CASGLRRGTPQHF
TGTGCCAGCGGGTTACGGAGGGGGACGCCCCAGCATTTT
>TRBV4-1|TRBD2|-|TRBJ2-7
CASSQDTSGIPYEQYF
TGCGCCAGCAGCCAAGATACTAGCGGGATTCCCTACGAGCAGTACTTC
>TRBV29-1|-|-|TRBJ1-3
CSVLIAGVGNTIYF
TGCAGCGTCCTTATAGCAGGGGTCGGAAACACCATATATTTT
>TRBV7-3|-|-|TRBJ2-3
CASSPQTGSTDTQYF
TGTGCCAGCAGCCCACAGACTGGGAGCACAGATACGCAGTATTTT
>TRBV30|-|few|TRBJ1-1
CAWTIGAGRGNTEAFF
TGTGCCTGGACCATAGGGGCAGGGAGGGGGAACACTGAAGCTTTCTTT
>TRBV9|-|-|TRBJ2-5
CASSVDPHSEETQYF
TGTGCCAGCAGCGTCGACCCCCACTCCGAAGAGACCCAGTACTTC
>TRBV5-1|-|-|TRBJ1-3
CASSLSGLYGNTIYF
TGCGCCAGCAGCTTATCAGGGTTATATGGAAACACCATATATTTT